This record looks at one T cell receptor (beta chain) sequence and its context. The antigen remains unidentified. Sampling consisted of one heparinised blood draw per donor, averaging about 110 mL. A CD45RO/CCR7/CD25/CD127/CD95/CD27 panel sorted naive, central memory, regulatory and stem cell-like memory CD4+ cells. V was pared by 7 bases and J by 5 bases, with 9 bases of the junction left unmatched. This CDR3 region has 14 residues. Germline V lookup: CDR1 SQVTM, CDR2 ANQGSEA. The data are from a study of beta chain features in type 1 diabetes. Study findings and constraints: When Type 1 diabetes patients were examined, their TCRB CDR3s proved moderately but significantly shorter in all four CD4+ subsets. The naive, central memory and Treg TCRB repertoires looked more alike in patients than they did in healthy donors.

Of the isolated RNA, all was reverse transcribed, and so the sequenced material was expressed TCRB transcripts. Assay: immunoSEQ multiplex PCR; the TCRdb copy retains only in-frame clones and omits some. This sample carries about 230,000 clones, roughly 16% of them seen once, and the ten largest clones take 0.085%. The chain combines TRBV29-1 with TRBJ1-4; 8 bases are shared with TRBD1. Sequenced input: naive CD4+ T cells from blood. The clonotype originates from a young man with type 1 diabetes. The CDR3 DNA reads as TGCAGCGGAACCCAGGGGGCGAGGAATGAAAAACTGTTTTTT. This translates into CSGTQGARNEKLFF.